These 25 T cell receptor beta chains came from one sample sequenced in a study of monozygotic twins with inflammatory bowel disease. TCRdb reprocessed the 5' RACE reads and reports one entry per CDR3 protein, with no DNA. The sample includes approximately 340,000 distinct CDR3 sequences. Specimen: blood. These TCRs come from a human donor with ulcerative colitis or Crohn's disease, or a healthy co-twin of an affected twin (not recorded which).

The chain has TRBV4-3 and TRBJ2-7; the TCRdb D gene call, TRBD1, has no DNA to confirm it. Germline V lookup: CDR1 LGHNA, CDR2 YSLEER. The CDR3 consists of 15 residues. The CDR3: CASSQDSRAGYEQYF.

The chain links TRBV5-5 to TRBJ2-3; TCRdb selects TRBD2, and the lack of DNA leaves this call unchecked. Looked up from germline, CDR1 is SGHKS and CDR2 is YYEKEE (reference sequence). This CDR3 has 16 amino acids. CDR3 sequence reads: CASSLDRGGDTDTQYF.

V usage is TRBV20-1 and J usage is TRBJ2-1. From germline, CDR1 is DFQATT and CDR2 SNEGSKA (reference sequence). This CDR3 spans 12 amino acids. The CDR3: CSASPQNNEQFF.

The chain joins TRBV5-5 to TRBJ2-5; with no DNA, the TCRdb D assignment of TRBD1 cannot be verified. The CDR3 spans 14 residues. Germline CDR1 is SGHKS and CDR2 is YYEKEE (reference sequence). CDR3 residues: CASSPGSHQETQYF. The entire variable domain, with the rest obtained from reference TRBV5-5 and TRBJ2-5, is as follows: DAGVTQSPTHLIKTRGQQVTLRCSPISGHKSVSWYQQVLGQGPQFIFQYYEKEERGRGNFPDRFSARQFPNYSSELNVNALLLGDSALYLCASSPGSHQETQYFGPGTRLLVL.

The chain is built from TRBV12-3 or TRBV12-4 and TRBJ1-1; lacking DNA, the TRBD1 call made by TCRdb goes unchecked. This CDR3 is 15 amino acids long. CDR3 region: CASSPSGGIATEAFF.

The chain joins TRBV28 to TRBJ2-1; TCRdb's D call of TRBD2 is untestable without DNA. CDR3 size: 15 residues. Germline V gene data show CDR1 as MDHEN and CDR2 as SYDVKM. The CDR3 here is CASSQPTHSGDEQFF.

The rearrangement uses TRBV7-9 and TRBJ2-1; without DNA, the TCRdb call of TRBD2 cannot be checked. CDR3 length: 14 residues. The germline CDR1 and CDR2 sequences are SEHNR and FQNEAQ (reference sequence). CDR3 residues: CASSFGGGQSEQFF.

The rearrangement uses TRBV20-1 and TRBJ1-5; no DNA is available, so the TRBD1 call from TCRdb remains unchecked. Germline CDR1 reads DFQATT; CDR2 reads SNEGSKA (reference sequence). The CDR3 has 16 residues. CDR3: CSARDPRQGEGQPQHF.

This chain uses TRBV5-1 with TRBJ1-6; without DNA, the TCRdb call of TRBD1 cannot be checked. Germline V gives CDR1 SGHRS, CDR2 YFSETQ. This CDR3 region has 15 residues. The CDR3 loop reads CASRPGQGAGSPLHF.

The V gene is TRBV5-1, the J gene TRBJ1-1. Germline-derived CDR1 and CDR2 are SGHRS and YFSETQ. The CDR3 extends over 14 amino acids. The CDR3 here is CASKLGPQGPEAFF.

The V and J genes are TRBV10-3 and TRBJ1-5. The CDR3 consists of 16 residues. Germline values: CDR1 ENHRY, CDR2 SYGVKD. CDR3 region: CAISESLFGGDQPQHF.

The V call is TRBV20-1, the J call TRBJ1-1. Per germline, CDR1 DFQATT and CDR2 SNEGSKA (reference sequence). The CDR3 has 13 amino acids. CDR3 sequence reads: CSAKGTLNTEAFF.

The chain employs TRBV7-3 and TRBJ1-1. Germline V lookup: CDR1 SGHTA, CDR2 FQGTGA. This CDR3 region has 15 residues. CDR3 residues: CASSLTGLVNTEAFF.

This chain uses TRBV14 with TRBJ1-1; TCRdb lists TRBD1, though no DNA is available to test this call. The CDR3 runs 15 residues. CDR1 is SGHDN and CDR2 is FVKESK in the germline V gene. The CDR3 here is CASSQDHSPGTEAFF.

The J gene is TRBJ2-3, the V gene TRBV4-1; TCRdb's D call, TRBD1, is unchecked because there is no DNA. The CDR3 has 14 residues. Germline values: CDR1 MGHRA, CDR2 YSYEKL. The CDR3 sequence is CASSQVGTRDTQYF.

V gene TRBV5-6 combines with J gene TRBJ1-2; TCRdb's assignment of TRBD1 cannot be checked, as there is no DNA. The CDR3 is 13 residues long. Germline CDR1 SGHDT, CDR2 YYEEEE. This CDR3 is CASSPDREEGYTF.

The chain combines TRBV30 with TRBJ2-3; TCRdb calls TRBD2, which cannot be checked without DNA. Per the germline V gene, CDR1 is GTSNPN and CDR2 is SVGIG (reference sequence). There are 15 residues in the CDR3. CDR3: CAWAGTSGSTDTQYF.

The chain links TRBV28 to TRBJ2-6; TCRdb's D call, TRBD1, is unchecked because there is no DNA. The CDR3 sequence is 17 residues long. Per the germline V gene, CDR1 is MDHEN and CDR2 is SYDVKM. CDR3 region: CASSLTDRAPGANVLTF.

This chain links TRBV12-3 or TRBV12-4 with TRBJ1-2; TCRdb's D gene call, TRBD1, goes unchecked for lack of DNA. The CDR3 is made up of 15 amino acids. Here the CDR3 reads CASRGLGTGNYGYTF.

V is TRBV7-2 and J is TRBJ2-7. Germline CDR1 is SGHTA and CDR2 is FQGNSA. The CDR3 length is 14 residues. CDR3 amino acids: CASSLGASDYEQYF.

The CDR3: CATSGRVFPHQFF. The rearrangement links TRBV24-1 to TRBJ2-1; checking the TCRdb D call of TRBD2 is not possible without DNA. This CDR3 is 13 amino acids long. CDR1 and CDR2 from the germline V gene are KGHDR and SFDVKD.

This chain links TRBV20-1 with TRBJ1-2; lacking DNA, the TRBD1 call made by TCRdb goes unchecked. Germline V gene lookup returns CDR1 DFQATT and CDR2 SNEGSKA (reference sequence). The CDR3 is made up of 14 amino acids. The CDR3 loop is CSARPGQGVYGYTF.

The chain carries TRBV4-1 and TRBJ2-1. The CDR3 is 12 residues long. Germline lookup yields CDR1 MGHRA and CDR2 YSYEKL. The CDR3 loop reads CASSHLGDEQFF.

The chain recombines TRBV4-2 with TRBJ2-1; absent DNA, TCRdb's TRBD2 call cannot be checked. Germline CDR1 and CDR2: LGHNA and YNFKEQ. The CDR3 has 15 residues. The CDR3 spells CASSKEGVGENEQFF.

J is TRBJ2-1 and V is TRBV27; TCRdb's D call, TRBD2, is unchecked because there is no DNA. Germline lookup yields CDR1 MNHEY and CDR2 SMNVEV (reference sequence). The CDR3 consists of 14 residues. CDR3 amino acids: CASSPSGRYNEQFF.